One T cell receptor beta chain is described in this entry. The antigen remains undetermined. Germline V lookup: CDR1 MNHEY, CDR2 SVGAGI. The V gene lost 9 bases and the J gene lost 11 bases, with 16 bases spanning the gap. The CDR3 totals 11 residues. The sample is drawn from a study of somatic mutations in cytotoxic T cells in rheumatoid arthritis. Points from the study as a whole: The antigen targets of the expanded CD8+ clones lacked identification. Patients with a largest CD8+ clone exceeding 20% of CD8+ cells numbered about an eighth of the roughly 60.

The data were produced by immunoSEQ multiplex PCR, yet TCRdb's version contains in-frame clones alone and is incomplete. The repertoire holds 27,000 or so clones, with approximately 86% as singletons. The chain joins TRBV6-5 to TRBJ1-1; D is perhaps TRBD1 (6 bases). This TCR came from an adult with rheumatoid arthritis. Sample: CD8+ T cells sorted from blood. Here the CDR3 DNA reads TGTGCCAGTGGGATTATCACAGGGGCTTTCTTT. Translation: CASGIITGAFF.